The 24 T cell receptor beta chains presented below share a single source sample, sequenced in a study of T cell responses to AZD1222 COVID-19 vaccine. The repertoire was sequenced with immunoSEQ multiplex PCR; TCRdb's copy has only in-frame clones and lacks some. Of 90,000 or so clones listed, approximately 89% were seen once; the top ten hold about 5.4%. This sample comprised peripheral blood, obtained 28 days after the second AZD1222 dose. These receptors came from an adult who received the AZD1222 COVID-19 vaccine.

The chain joins TRBV27 to TRBJ2-1; D gene unclear. In germline, CDR1 is MNHEY, CDR2 SMNVEV (reference sequence). The V end was cut by 6 bases, the J end by 3 bases, with 3 bases between. The CDR3 consists of 11 residues. In DNA, the CDR3 is TGTGCCAGCAGCAACTACAATGAGCAGTTCTTC. Translation: CASSNYNEQFF.

The V gene is TRBV28, the J gene TRBJ1-2; TRBD1 might be the D (6 bases). Trimming pared 6 bases from V and 2 bases from J, leaving 13 bases between. The CDR3 contains 14 residues. The germline CDR1 and CDR2 sequences are MDHEN and SYDVKM. The CDR3 is CASRRTASNYGYTF. CDR3 DNA sequence: TGTGCCAGCAGGCGGACAGCCTCAAACTATGGCTACACCTTC.

The DNA for the CDR3 is TGTGCCAGCAGTTACTCCAACCCGCCGGGGACTCAGCATTTT. Protein sequence: CASSYSNPPGTQHF. The chain combines TRBV6-5 with TRBJ1-5; TRBD1 might be the D (5 bases). Per the germline V gene, CDR1 is MNHEY and CDR2 is SVGAGI. CDR3 length: 14 amino acids. V lost 0 bases and J lost 13, with 16 bases in between.

The chain combines TRBV9 with TRBJ2-3; 7 positions agree with TRBD2. Germline V gene data show CDR1 as SGDLS and CDR2 as YYNGEE. CDR3 length: 14 amino acids. V lost 4 bases and J lost 5; bases outside the gene matches: 7. CDR3 sequence: CASSIKGGLDTQYF. As DNA, the CDR3 is TGTGCCAGCAGCATAAAGGGAGGGTTAGATACGCAGTATTTT.

The chain carries TRBV6-1 and TRBJ2-7, with D unresolved. Germline assignment: CDR1 MNHNS and CDR2 SASEGT. V was shortened by 2 bases and J by 2 bases, with 13 bases between the two germline ends. The length of the CDR3 is 15 residues. This CDR3 reads CASSERISWTYEQYF. The CDR3 nucleotides read TGTGCCAGCAGTGAAAGGATTAGCTGGACCTACGAGCAGTACTTC.

This clone showed up just a few times. The rearrangement joins TRBV5-4 to TRBJ2-2; 14 bases are a match to TRBD2. The V and J ends lost 3 bases and 4 bases, in that order; junction bases with no gene match: 2. CDR3 length: 16 amino acids. The V gene's germline CDR1 is SGHNT and CDR2 YYREEE (reference sequence). CDR3 region: CASSSGTSGGTGELFF. The CDR3 nucleotides read TGTGCCAGCAGCTCTGGGACTAGCGGGGGCACCGGGGAGCTGTTTTTT.

The chain links TRBV28 to TRBJ2-3; D unresolved. The CDR3 has 15 residues. Trimming took 3 bases from V and 0 from J, leaving 10 bases between them. The V gene's germline CDR1 is MDHEN and CDR2 SYDVKM. The CDR3 nucleotides read TGTGCCAGCAGTTTTACCCACGACAGCACAGATACGCAGTATTTT. Protein sequence: CASSFTHDSTDTQYF.

This clone was found once. V gene TRBV6-5 combines with J gene TRBJ2-2; D not certain. V lost 2 bases to trimming and J lost 0 bases, with 7 bases between them. This CDR3 is 15 amino acids long. CDR1 is MNHEY and CDR2 is SVGAGI in the germline V gene. The CDR3 spells CASSYVRTNTGELFF. In DNA, the CDR3 is TGTGCCAGCAGTTACGTCAGGACGAACACCGGGGAGCTGTTTTTT.

The chain employs TRBV6-2 or TRBV6-3 and TRBJ1-2; perhaps TRBD1 as D (5 bases). V lost 0 bases and J lost 8, with 13 bases in between. The CDR3 sequence is 14 residues long. CDR1 is MNHEY, CDR2 SVGEGT, per germline. Here the CDR3 DNA reads TGTGCCAGCAGTTACTCGATGGGACCGGGGGGCTACACCTTC. As protein: CASSYSMGPGGYTF.

This clone was recorded a few times. The chain links TRBV5-4 to TRBJ2-5; TRBD1 might be the D (5 bases). The germline gives CDR1 SGHNT, CDR2 YYREEE (reference sequence). This CDR3 spans 16 amino acids. Trimming cost V 2 bases and J 4 bases, with 18 bases left between them. Here the CDR3 reads CASSLGASFHRETQYF. CDR3 nucleotides: TGTGCCAGCAGCTTAGGGGCTAGTTTTCATCGAGAGACCCAGTACTTC.

CDR3 sequence (DNA): TGCGCCAGCAGCCAAGATTGGAGACAGAAGAATCAGCCCCAGCATTTT. This translates into CASSQDWRQKNQPQHF. This sequence joins TRBV4-3 and TRBJ1-5; tentative D call: TRBD1 (5 bases). Per germline, CDR1 LGHNA and CDR2 YSLEER. The germline V and J ends were trimmed by 0 bases and 4 bases, with 13 bases remaining between them. This CDR3 spans 16 amino acids.

This clone was detected once. V usage is TRBV13 and J usage is TRBJ1-2, with D perhaps TRBD1 (5 bases). Per the germline V gene, CDR1 is PRHDT and CDR2 is FYEKMQ (reference sequence). Deletions cut 3 bases from V and 1 base from J, with 6 bases between. CDR3 length equals 13 residues. The CDR3 DNA follows: TGTGCCAGCAGCTTGGGGGGTAACTATGGCTACACCTTC. Translation gives CASSLGGNYGYTF.

V is TRBV6-1 and J is TRBJ1-3; D not resolved. The CDR3 consists of 15 residues. Germline CDR1 MNHNS, CDR2 SASEGT. Between the trimmed V and J ends, which lost 2 bases and 4 bases, there was a span of 12 bases. CDR3 in DNA: TGTGCCAGCAGTGAATATGCGGGATCCGGAAACACCATATATTTT. This sequence encodes CASSEYAGSGNTIYF.

This clone appeared once. The chain employs TRBV7-9 and TRBJ1-4; no reliable D call. The CDR3 totals 17 residues. The germline V and J ends were trimmed by 4 bases and 7 bases, with 22 bases remaining between them. Germline V gene lookup returns CDR1 SEHNR and CDR2 FQNEAQ (reference sequence). The CDR3 spells CASSSQIREEDIEKLFF. The CDR3 coding sequence is TGTGCCAGCAGCTCCCAAATAAGGGAGGAGGATATTGAAAAACTGTTTTTT.

J is TRBJ1-2 and V is TRBV7-9; D may be TRBD1 (6 bases). Per the germline V gene, CDR1 is SEHNR and CDR2 is FQNEAQ (reference sequence). The length of the CDR3 is 16 residues. The germline V and J ends were trimmed by 10 bases and 0 bases, with 21 bases remaining between them. Written as DNA, the CDR3 is TGTGCCATCTTAAACAACCGGGACAACGCTAACTATGGCTACACCTTC. Translation gives CAILNNRDNANYGYTF. Based on the CDR3 plus reference TRBV7-9 and TRBJ1-2, the full variable domain is DTGVSQNPRHKITKRGQNVTFRCDPISEHNRLYWYRQTLGQGPEFLTYFQNEAQLEKSRLLSDRFSAERPKGSFSTLEIQRTEQGDSAMYLCAILNNRDNANYGYTFGSGTRLTVV.

The genes are TRBV5-3 and TRBJ1-3; a possible D gene is TRBD1 (6 bases). TRBV5-3 belongs to the ORF category, with a function that is uncertain. The length of the CDR3 is 18 residues. Trimming stripped 4 bases from V and 0 bases from J, with 20 bases between. CDR3 bases: TGTGCCAGAAGCGACCTCCCCCTTACAGGGCGCTCTGGAAACACCATATATTTT. Translation gives CARSDLPLTGRSGNTIYF.

This clone was seen a few times. The J gene is TRBJ2-1, the V gene TRBV11-2, with D possibly matching TRBD2 (5 bases). Germline V gene data show CDR1 as SGHAT and CDR2 as FQNNGV. V was cut by 0 bases and J by 6 bases, with 18 bases left in between. This CDR3 region has 17 residues. The CDR3 loop reads CASSLDGLAGWGNEQFF. The DNA for the CDR3 is TGTGCCAGCAGCTTAGATGGGCTAGCAGGCTGGGGCAATGAGCAGTTCTTC.

In its sample, this clone was seen once. The V gene is TRBV15, the J gene TRBJ2-7; tentatively, D is TRBD2 (6 bases). V lost 4 bases and J lost 2, with 9 bases in between. Germline V gene sequence: CDR1 LNHNV, CDR2 YYDKDF (reference sequence). The CDR3 is made up of 13 amino acids. The CDR3 loop is CATSIKRAYEQYF. Here the CDR3 DNA reads TGTGCCACCAGCATAAAGCGGGCCTACGAGCAGTACTTC.

The V call is TRBV21-1, the J call TRBJ2-7; TRBD1 was called by the table and not checked on the DNA. TRBV21-1 is designated a pseudogene. The CDR3 has 15 amino acids. The CDR3 bases are TGTGCCAGCAGCAAAGAGACAGGGGGCCGGTACGAGCAGTACGTC. This gives the protein CASSKETGGRYEQYV.

The V and J genes are TRBV5-1 and TRBJ2-2; D is perhaps TRBD2 (5 bases). This CDR3 contains 16 residues. V dropped 3 bases and J dropped 0 bases, with 12 bases sitting between them. CDR1 is SGHRS, CDR2 YFSETQ, per germline. CDR3 DNA: TGCGCCAGCAGCTGGACCCTAGCCCCGAACACCGGGGAGCTGTTTTTT. Translated, it gives CASSWTLAPNTGELFF. The whole variable domain, filled in from reference TRBV5-1 and TRBJ2-2, reads KAGVTQTPRYLIKTRGQQVTLSCSPISGHRSVSWYQQTPGQGLQFLFEYFSETQRNKGNFPGRFSGRQFSNSRSEMNVSTLELGDSALYLCASSWTLAPNTGELFFGEGSRLTVL.

The V call is TRBV6-1, the J call TRBJ2-5; TRBD2 agrees at 11 bases. Trimming at V came to 1 base and at J to 1 base, leaving 2 bases not matched to a gene. From germline, CDR1 is MNHNS and CDR2 SASEGT. The CDR3 has 16 residues. The CDR3 loop is CASSEGLAGTQETQYF. The CDR3 DNA sequence: TGTGCCAGCAGTGAAGGACTAGCGGGGACCCAAGAGACCCAGTACTTC.

This chain links TRBV4-3 with TRBJ2-7; D gene ambiguous. With 0 bases removed from V and 0 bases from J, the gap between germline ends came to 6 bases. The CDR3 is 14 residues long. Germline loops: CDR1 LGHNA, CDR2 YSLEER. In DNA form, the CDR3 reads TGCGCCAGCAGCCAAGAACAGAACTCCTACGAGCAGTACTTC. As protein: CASSQEQNSYEQYF.

The V call is TRBV7-9, the J call TRBJ2-2; 7 bases map to TRBD2. The CDR3 sequence is 15 residues long. V was clipped by 8 bases and J by 2 bases; unmatched bases: 8. The V gene's germline CDR1 is SEHNR and CDR2 FQNEAQ (reference sequence). Written as DNA, the CDR3 is TGTGCCAGCCCCTTCCGGGGGGACAACACCGGGGAGCTGTTTTTT. Its translation: CASPFRGDNTGELFF.

The V and J genes are TRBV28 and TRBJ2-7; D remains ambiguous. CDR3 length: 15 amino acids. Germline V CDR1 and CDR2: MDHEN, SYDVKM. V lost 6 bases and J 1 base, leaving 16 bases between the germline ends. CDR3 in DNA: TGTGCCAGCAGGCAGATGAGACTCCAATCCTACGAGCAGTACTTC. This codes for CASRQMRLQSYEQYF.